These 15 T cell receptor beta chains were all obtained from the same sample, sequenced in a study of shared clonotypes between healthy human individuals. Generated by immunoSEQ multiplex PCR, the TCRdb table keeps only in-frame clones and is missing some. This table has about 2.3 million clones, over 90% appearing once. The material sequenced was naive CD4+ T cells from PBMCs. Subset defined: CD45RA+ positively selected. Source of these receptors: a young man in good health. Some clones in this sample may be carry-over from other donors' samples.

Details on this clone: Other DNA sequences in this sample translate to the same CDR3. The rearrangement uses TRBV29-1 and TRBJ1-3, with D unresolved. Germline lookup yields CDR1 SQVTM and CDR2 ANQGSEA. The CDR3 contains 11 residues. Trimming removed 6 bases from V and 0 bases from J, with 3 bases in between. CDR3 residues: CSVYSGNTIYF. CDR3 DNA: TGCAGCGTATACTCTGGAAACACCATATATTTT.

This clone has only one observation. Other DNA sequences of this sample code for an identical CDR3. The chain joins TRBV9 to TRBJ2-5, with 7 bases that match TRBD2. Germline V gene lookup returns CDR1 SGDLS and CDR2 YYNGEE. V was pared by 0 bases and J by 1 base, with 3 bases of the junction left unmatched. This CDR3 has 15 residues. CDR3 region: CASSVGGSPQETQYF. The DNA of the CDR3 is TGTGCCAGCAGCGTAGGCGGGAGTCCCCAAGAGACCCAGTACTTC.

The CDR3 region is CASSEWDSRGETQYF. The CDR3 DNA reads as TGTGCCAGCAGCGAGTGGGACAGTCGGGGGGAGACCCAGTACTTC. The rearrangement uses TRBV14 and TRBJ2-5; perhaps TRBD1 as D (7 bases). The V end was cut by 5 bases, the J end by 5 bases, with 18 bases between. Germline V gene data show CDR1 as SGHDN and CDR2 as FVKESK. This CDR3 has 15 amino acids.

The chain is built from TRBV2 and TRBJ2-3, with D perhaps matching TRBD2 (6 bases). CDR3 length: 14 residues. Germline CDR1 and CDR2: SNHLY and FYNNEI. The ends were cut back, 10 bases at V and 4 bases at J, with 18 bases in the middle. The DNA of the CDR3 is TGTGCCAACACCCTGACTAGGTTCTCAGATACGCAGTATTTT. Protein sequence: CANTLTRFSDTQYF.

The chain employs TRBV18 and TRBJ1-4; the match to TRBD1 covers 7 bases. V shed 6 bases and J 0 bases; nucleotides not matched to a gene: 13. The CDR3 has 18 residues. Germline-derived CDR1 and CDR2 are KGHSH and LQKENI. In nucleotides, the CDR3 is TGTGCCAGCTCCCCTACGACAGGGAACTATGCAACTAATGAAAAACTGTTTTTT. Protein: CASSPTTGNYATNEKLFF.

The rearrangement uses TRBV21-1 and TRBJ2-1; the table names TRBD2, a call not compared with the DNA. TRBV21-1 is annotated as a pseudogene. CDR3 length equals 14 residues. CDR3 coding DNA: TGTGCCAGCAGCAGGGCACAGCGGGGCAATGAGCAGTTCTTC. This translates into CASSRAQRGNEQFF.

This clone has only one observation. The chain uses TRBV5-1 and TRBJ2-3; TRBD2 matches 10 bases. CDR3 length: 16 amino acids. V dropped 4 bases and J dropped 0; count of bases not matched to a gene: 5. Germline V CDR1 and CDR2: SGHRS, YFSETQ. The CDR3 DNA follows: TGCGCCAGCAGCCAACCTAGCGGGAGTAGCACAGATACGCAGTATTTT. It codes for CASSQPSGSSTDTQYF.

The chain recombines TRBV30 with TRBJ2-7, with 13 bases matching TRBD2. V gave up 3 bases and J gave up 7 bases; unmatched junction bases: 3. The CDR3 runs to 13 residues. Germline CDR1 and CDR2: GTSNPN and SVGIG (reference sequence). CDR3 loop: CAWRTSGRSEQYF. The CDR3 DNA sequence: TGTGCCTGGAGGACTAGCGGGAGGAGTGAGCAGTACTTC.

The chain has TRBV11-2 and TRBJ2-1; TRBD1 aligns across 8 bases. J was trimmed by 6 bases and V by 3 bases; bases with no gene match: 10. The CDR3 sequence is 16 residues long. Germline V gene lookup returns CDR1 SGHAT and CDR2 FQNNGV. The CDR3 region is CASSFFWGQDVNEQFF. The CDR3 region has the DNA TGTGCCAGCAGCTTTTTTTGGGGACAGGATGTCAATGAGCAGTTCTTC. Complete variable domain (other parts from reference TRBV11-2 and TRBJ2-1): EAGVAQSPRYKIIEKRQSVAFWCNPISGHATLYWYQQILGQGPKLLIQFQNNGVVDDSQLPKDRFSAERLKGVDSTLKIQPAKLEDSAVYLCASSFFWGQDVNEQFFGPGTRLTVL.

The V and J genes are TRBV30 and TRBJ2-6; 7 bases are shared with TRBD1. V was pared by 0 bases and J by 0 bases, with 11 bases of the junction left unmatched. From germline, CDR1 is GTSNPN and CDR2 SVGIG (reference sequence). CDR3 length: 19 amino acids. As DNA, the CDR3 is TGTGCCTGGAGTGTGTGGCAGGGGGATGCTAGCTCTGGGGCCAACGTCCTGACTTTC. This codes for CAWSVWQGDASSGANVLTF.

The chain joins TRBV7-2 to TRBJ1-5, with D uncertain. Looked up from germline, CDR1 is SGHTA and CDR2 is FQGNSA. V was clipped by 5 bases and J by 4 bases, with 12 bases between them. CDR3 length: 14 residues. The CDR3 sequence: CASSPQQSNQPQHF. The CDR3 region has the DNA TGTGCCAGCAGCCCACAGCAGTCTAATCAGCCCCAGCATTTT.

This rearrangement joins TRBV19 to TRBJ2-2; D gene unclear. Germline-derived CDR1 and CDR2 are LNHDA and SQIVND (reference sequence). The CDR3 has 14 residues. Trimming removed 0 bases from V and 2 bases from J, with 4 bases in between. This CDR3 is CASSIEENTGELFF. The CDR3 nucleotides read TGTGCCAGTAGTATAGAGGAAAACACCGGGGAGCTGTTTTTT.

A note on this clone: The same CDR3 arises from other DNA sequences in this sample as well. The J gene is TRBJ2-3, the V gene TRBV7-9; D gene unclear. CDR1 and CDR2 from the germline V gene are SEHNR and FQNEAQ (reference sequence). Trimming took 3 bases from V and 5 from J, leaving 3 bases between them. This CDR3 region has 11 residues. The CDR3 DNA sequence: TGTGCCAGCAGCTTTGGAGATACGCAGTATTTT. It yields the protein CASSFGDTQYF.

The CDR3 spells CASSFGPRETQYF. The CDR3 DNA sequence: TGTGCCAGCAGCTTTGGACCACGGGAGACCCAGTACTTC. The J gene is TRBJ2-5, the V gene TRBV7-9; D remains unclear. CDR3 size: 13 residues. Germline lookup yields CDR1 SEHNR and CDR2 FQNEAQ (reference sequence). The V and J ends lost 3 bases and 5 bases respectively, with 10 bases between them.

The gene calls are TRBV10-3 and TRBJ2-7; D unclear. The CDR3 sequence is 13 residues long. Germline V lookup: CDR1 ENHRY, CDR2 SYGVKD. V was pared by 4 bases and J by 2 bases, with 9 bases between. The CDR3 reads CAISADTTYEQYF. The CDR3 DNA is TGTGCCATCAGTGCCGACACTACCTACGAGCAGTACTTC.